These 9 T cell receptor beta chains share one sample of origin, sequenced in a study of early T cells in non-severe SARS-CoV-2 infection. TCRdb independently ran MiXCR on the 5' RACE reads; one entry per CDR3 protein. The table includes over 25,000 distinct CDR3 sequences, under 6.5% detected once. Sequenced sample: whole blood. The receptors originated from an adult who was a healthcare worker with PCR-confirmed SARS-CoV-2 infection or an uninfected control (not recorded which).

The table lists this clonotype with many counts. This chain uses TRBV7-2 with TRBJ1-5; possible D gene TRBD1, 5 bases. The germline V and J ends were trimmed by 5 bases and 2 bases, with 10 bases remaining between them. Germline values: CDR1 SGHTA, CDR2 FQGNSA. This CDR3 comprises 14 residues. The DNA for the CDR3 is TGTGCCAGCAGCCCTCAGACAGGCAATCAGCCCCAGCATTTT. Amino acids: CASSPQTGNQPQHF.

This clonotype was counted many times. The V call is TRBV20-1, the J call TRBJ1-1; no clear D. Trimming took off 3 bases at V and 0 bases at J, with 14 bases between the two ends. Germline CDR1 is DFQATT and CDR2 is SNEGSKA (reference sequence). The CDR3 totals 15 residues. The chain's CDR3 is CSARDRHNLNTEAFF. The CDR3 nucleotides read TGCAGTGCTAGGGATAGACATAACTTGAACACTGAAGCTTTCTTT.

The sample holds many counts of this clonotype. The rearrangement joins TRBV6-1 to TRBJ2-7, with D perhaps TRBD1 (5 bases). This CDR3 region has 14 residues. V gave up 4 bases and J gave up 6 bases, with 16 bases separating them. The germline V gene has CDR1 MNHNS and CDR2 SASEGT. CDR3 amino acids: CASSATVTALEQYF. The CDR3, as DNA: TGTGCCAGCAGTGCGACAGTGACGGCACTCGAGCAGTACTTC.

The CDR3 region is CSALMYKETQYF. CDR3 bases: TGCAGTGCCCTCATGTACAAAGAGACCCAGTACTTC. V gene TRBV20-1 combines with J gene TRBJ2-5; D remains ambiguous. The V end lost 6 bases, the J end lost 3 bases, and 11 bases lay between the germline ends. The CDR3 sequence is 12 residues long. The germline gives CDR1 DFQATT, CDR2 SNEGSKA (reference sequence).

At least ten counts were recorded for this clonotype. The chain is built from TRBV20-1 and TRBJ1-2; tentative D call: TRBD1 (5 bases). The ends were cut back, 4 bases at V and 2 bases at J, with 8 bases in the middle. The CDR3 has 12 residues. Germline assignment: CDR1 DFQATT and CDR2 SNEGSKA (reference sequence). CDR3 loop: CSATGTNYGYTF. CDR3 bases: TGCAGTGCTACGGGGACCAACTATGGCTACACCTTC.

The chain uses TRBV20-1 and TRBJ1-6; D might be TRBD1 (6 bases). The CDR3 consists of 17 residues. With 4 bases removed from V and 0 bases from J, the gap between germline ends came to 16 bases. Per the germline V gene, CDR1 is DFQATT and CDR2 is SNEGSKA (reference sequence). CDR3 DNA: TGCAGTGCTACAGGGGATACTTATAGCTCCTATAATTCACCCCTCCACTTT. This codes for CSATGDTYSSYNSPLHF.

Many counts were recorded for this clonotype. The chain employs TRBV5-6 and TRBJ2-1; D perhaps matches TRBD2 (6 bases). CDR3 length: 13 amino acids. Trimming shortened V by 3 bases and J by 11 bases, and 15 bases separated the two germline ends. Germline CDR1 and CDR2: SGHDT and YYEEEE. The CDR3 DNA reads TGTGCCAGCAGCTGGGGGGAAGGGAAGAAGCAGTTCTTC. Translating gives CASSWGEGKKQFF. Filled out from reference TRBV5-6 and TRBJ2-1, the complete variable domain reads DAGVTQSPTHLIKTRGQQVTLRCSPKSGHDTVSWYQQALGQGPQFIFQYYEEEERQRGNFPDRFSGHQFPNYSSELNVNALLLGDSALYLCASSWGEGKKQFFGPGTRLTVL.

This clonotype was seen many times. The chain combines TRBV9 with TRBJ2-5, with D unclear. V lost 0 bases, J lost 4 bases, and 10 bases lay in between. CDR1 and CDR2 from the germline V gene are SGDLS and YYNGEE. This CDR3 contains 14 residues. The CDR3 loop is CASSVDPKGETQYF. CDR3 sequence (DNA): TGTGCCAGCAGCGTAGACCCTAAGGGAGAGACCCAGTACTTC.

In its sample, this clonotype was seen many times. The chain combines TRBV5-6 with TRBJ1-2; D gene uncertain. This CDR3 has 13 amino acids. The V end was cut by 3 bases, the J end by 10 bases, with 16 bases between. The V gene's germline CDR1 is SGHDT and CDR2 YYEEEE. CDR3 loop: CASSYDSEGVYTF. The CDR3 DNA reads TGTGCCAGCAGCTACGATTCAGAAGGCGTCTACACCTTC.